What follows is one T cell receptor (beta chain) and its context. This clonotype occurred many times. This clone's antigen is unknown. Base qualities are not recorded, but no much larger clone differs from it by a single base. The CDR3 runs 16 residues from the cysteine to the phenylalanine. The sequence is cut down to CDR3 DNA, 48 bases in frame from base 1. V is reduced by 6 bases and J by 4 bases, leaving a spacing of 19 bases between them. The germline V gene specifies ENHRY as CDR1 and SYGVKD as CDR2. The library was built by means of PCR. Sequencing was performed on an Illumina HiSeq 2500. TCR libraries were prepared with molecular barcoding, using unique molecular identifiers to normalize TCRbeta repertoire quantification. TCRdb took the public reads, trimmed them with fastp at Q25, ran MiXCR for clone calling and kept in-frame beta chains. CDR3 protein sequences are deduplicated, and each keeps its most common genes and DNA. Across this sample there are 780,000 or so distinct CDR3 sequences, with approximately 15% seen only once. Jointly, the top ten make up approximately 5% of the sample.

The sample's treatment or condition label, in plain terms: allogeneic hematopoietic cell transplantation with graft depleted of TCRalphabeta T cells and CD19 B cells. TCRalphabeta/CD19-depleted allogeneic hematopoietic cell grafts were given to the transplant recipients, all of whom were children. The entry originates in a study of T-cell reconstitution after alpha-beta-depleted transplantation in children (TCRdb year 2016). Regarding the study in general: Using TCR repertoire profiling, the study followed T-cell immune reconstitution in a quantitative way in children after TCRalphabeta/CD19-depleted allogeneic hematopoietic cell transplantation.

Beyond this particular receptor, the publication reports: In some patients, the high TCRbeta diversity seen at day 60 was put down to recipient T cells and intrathymic progenitors that had survived conditioning. The apparently early alphabetaT-cell count recovery about two months after transplant was reportedly dependent on only several hundred rapidly expanded clones derived from non-depleted graft cells. Hyperexpanded clone frequencies declined over subsequent months; after one year, T-cell counts and TCRbeta diversity were mostly attributed to newly produced T cells.

The chain uses TRBV10-3 and TRBJ1-3, with the identity of the D gene unclear. The TCR sequence derives from a male patient younger than 18 who had a stem cell transplant for acute lymphoblastic leukemia, so the T cells may come from the graft donor. The specimen comprised PBMCs, mostly from graft donor cells, sampled 360 days after TCRalphabeta/CD19-depleted stem cell transplant. The CDR3 loop reads CAIRGGRPDSGNTIYF. The sequenced DNA is TGTGCCATCAGGGGTGGACGGCCGGACTCCGGAAACACCATATATTTT.